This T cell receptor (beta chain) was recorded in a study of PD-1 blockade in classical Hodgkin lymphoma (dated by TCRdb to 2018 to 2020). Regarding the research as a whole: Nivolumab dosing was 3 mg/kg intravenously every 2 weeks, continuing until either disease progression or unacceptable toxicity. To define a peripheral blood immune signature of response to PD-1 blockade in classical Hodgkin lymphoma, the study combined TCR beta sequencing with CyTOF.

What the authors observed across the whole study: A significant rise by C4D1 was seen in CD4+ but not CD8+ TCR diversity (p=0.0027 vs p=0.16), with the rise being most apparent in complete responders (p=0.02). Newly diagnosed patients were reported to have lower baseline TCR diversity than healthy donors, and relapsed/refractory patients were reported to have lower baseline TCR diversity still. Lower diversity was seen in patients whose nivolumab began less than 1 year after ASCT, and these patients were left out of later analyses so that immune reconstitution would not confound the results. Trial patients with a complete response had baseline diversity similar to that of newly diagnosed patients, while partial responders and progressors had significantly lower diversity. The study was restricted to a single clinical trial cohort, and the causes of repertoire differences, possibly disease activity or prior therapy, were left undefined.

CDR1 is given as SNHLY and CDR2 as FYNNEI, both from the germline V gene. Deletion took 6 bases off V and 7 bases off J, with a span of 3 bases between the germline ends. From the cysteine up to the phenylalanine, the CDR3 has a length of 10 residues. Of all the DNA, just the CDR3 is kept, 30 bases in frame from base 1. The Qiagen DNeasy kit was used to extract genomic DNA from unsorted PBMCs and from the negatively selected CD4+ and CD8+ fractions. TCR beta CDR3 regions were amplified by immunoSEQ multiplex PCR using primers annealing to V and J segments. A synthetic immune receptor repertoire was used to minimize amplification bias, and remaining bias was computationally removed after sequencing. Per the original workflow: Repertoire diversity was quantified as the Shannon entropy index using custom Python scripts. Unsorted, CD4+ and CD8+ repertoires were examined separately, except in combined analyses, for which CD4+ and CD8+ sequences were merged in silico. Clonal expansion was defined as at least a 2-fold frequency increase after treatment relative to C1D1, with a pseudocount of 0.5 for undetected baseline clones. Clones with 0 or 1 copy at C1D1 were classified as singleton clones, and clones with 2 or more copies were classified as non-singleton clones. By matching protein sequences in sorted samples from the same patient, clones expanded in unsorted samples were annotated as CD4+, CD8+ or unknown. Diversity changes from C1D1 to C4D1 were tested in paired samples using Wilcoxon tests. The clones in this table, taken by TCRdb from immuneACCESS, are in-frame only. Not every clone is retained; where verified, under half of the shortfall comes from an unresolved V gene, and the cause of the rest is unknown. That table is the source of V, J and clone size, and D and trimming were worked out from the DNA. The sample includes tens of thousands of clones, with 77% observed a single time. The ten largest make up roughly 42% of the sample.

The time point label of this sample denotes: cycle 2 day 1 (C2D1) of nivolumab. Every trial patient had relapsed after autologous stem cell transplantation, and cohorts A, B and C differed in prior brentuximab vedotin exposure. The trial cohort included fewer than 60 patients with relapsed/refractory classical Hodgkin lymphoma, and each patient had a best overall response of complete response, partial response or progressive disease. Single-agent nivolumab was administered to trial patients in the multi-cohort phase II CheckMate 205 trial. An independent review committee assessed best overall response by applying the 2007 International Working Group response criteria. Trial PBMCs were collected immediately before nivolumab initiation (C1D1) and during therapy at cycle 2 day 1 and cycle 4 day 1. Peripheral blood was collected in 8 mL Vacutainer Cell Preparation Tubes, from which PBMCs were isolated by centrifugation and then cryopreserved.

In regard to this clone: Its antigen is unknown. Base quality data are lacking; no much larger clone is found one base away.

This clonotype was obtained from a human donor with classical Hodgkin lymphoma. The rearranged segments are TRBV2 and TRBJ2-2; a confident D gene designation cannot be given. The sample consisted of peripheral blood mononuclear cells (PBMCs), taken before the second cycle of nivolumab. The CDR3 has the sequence CASRDGELFF. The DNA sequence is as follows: TGTGCCAGCAGGGACGGGGAGCTGTTTTTT. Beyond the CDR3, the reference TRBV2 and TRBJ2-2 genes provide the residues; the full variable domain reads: EPEVTQTPSHQVTQMGQEVILRCVPISNHLYFYWYRQILGQKVEFLVSFYNNEISEKSEIFDDQFSVERPDGSNFTLKIRSTKLEDSAMYFCASRDGELFFGEGSRLTVL.